Listed below are T cell receptor beta chains from one sample, sequenced in a study of cytomegalovirus exposure and HLA in healthy donors. Produced via immunoSEQ multiplex PCR; TCRdb's table is partial and in-frame only. The table includes under 150,000 clones, around four fifths detected once. Sequencing used PBMCs. These receptors all stem from a woman in her 40s in good health and CMV-seropositive. CDR3s include the opening cysteine and the closing phenylalanine or tryptophan. The D gene is left open where the match is weak. Some rows have no size entry. The others give once, few or many, or a class for an expanded clone.

D gene,J gene,V gene,clone size,CDR3 protein,CDR3 DNA
NA,TRBJ1-2,TRBV6-6,NA,CASSLSGGAYGYTF,TGTGCCAGCAGTCTCAGCGGAGGGGCCTATGGCTACACCTTC
NA,TRBJ2-7,TRBV11-2,NA,CASSGRAGGGEQYF,TGTGCCAGCAGCGGGCGGGCAGGCGGTGGCGAGCAGTACTTC
TRBD1,TRBJ2-1,TRBV19,once,CASSIGQGLTHEQFF,TGTGCCAGTAGTATCGGACAGGGCCTTACACATGAGCAGTTCTTC
TRBD2,TRBJ2-7,TRBV27,NA,CASSPTGLAQEQYF,TGTGCCAGCAGCCCAACGGGACTAGCTCAAGAGCAGTACTTC
TRBD2,TRBJ2-2,TRBV5-8,NA,CASSLDSPGGGELFF,TGTGCCAGCAGCTTGGACTCGCCGGGGGGCGGGGAGCTGTTTTTT
TRBD2,TRBJ2-1,TRBV28,NA,CASSPILGLAGGSYNEQFF,TGTGCCAGCAGTCCCATCCTGGGACTAGCGGGAGGGTCCTACAATGAGCAGTTCTTC
NA,TRBJ1-5,TRBV7-2,NA,CASSSRPGAGINQPQHF,TGTGCCAGCAGCTCGAGGCCTGGGGCAGGGATTAATCAGCCCCAGCATTTT
NA,TRBJ1-5,TRBV19,NA,CASTLTEGVYQPQHF,TGTGCCAGTACTCTCACCGAAGGAGTGTATCAGCCCCAGCATTTT
TRBD1,TRBJ1-2,TRBV6-4,NA,CASREQGDSGYTF,TGTGCCAGCAGGGAACAGGGGGATTCTGGCTACACCTTC
TRBD1,TRBJ1-5,TRBV19,NA,CASSIGGQAYNQPQHF,TGTGCCAGTAGTATAGGGGGACAGGCCTACAATCAGCCCCAGCATTTT
TRBD2,TRBJ2-1,TRBV25-1,NA,CASSETSGRAGEQFF,TGTGCCAGCAGTGAGACTAGCGGGAGGGCCGGAGAGCAGTTCTTC
TRBD2,TRBJ2-1,TRBV5-4,NA,CASSVEAGGLSYNEQFF,TGTGCCAGCAGCGTGGAGGCGGGGGGGTTGTCCTACAATGAGCAGTTCTTC
TRBD1,TRBJ2-7,TRBV12-5,once,CASGSKDRGVGEQHF,TGTGCTAGTGGTTCGAAGGACAGGGGAGTTGGGGAGCAGCACTTC
NA,TRBJ2-7,TRBV11-2,NA,CASSYRRGPWWNEQYF,TGTGCCAGCAGCTATCGCCGCGGTCCCTGGTGGAACGAGCAGTACTTC
NA,TRBJ2-1,TRBV6-5,NA,CASSYSGGVSYNEQFF,TGTGCCAGCAGTTACTCGGGGGGAGTCTCCTACAATGAGCAGTTCTTC
NA,TRBJ1-2,TRBV28,NA,CASTGGGNYGYTF,TGTGCCAGCACCGGCGGCGGTAACTATGGCTACACCTTC
NA,TRBJ2-5,TRBV2,NA,CASSGLYETQYF,TGTGCCAGCAGTGGACTTTACGAGACCCAGTACTTC
NA,TRBJ1-2,TRBV9,NA,CASSVDPGLGYTF,TGTGCCAGCAGCGTAGACCCCGGACTTGGCTACACCTTC
NA,TRBJ2-5,TRBV7-8,NA,CASSLAGADLKTQYF,TGTGCCAGCAGCTTAGCGGGGGCAGATCTCAAGACCCAGTACTTC
NA,TRBJ2-1,TRBV29-1,NA,CSVEKAALSNEQFF,TGCAGCGTTGAAAAAGCGGCCTTGAGCAATGAGCAGTTCTTC
TRBD2,TRBJ2-7,TRBV7-2,NA,CASSLASGILHEQYF,TGTGCCAGCAGCCTAGCTAGCGGGATTTTACACGAGCAGTACTTC
NA,TRBJ2-1,TRBV27,NA,CASSLAGSYNEQFF,TGTGCCAGCAGTTTAGCGGGGTCCTACAATGAGCAGTTCTTC
TRBD1,TRBJ2-2,TRBV5-1,medium-sized,CASSSHRDRGTGELFF,TGCGCCAGCAGCTCGCACCGGGACAGGGGGACCGGGGAGCTGTTTTTT
NA,TRBJ1-5,TRBV30,NA,CAWSDAGNQPQHF,TGTGCCTGGAGTGATGCGGGTAATCAGCCCCAGCATTTT
NA,TRBJ2-5,TRBV11-3,NA,CASSLGTVQETQYF,TGTGCCAGCAGCTTAGGGACAGTACAAGAGACCCAGTACTTC
NA,TRBJ2-3,TRBV19,few,CASSTRTDTQYF,TGTGCCAGTAGTACGCGTACAGATACGCAGTATTTT
NA,TRBJ2-2,TRBV5-4,few,CASSVITGGGTGELFF,TGTGCCAGCAGCGTGATAACAGGCGGCGGCACCGGGGAGCTGTTTTTT
NA,TRBJ2-7,TRBV28,NA,CASSVDRGGYEQYF,TGTGCCAGCAGCGTAGACAGGGGAGGGTACGAGCAGTACTTC
TRBD2,TRBJ2-2,TRBV7-3,few,CASSPTGTSGISTGELFF,TGTGCCAGCAGCCCAACCGGGACTAGCGGGATCAGCACCGGGGAGCTGTTTTTT
TRBD2,TRBJ2-5,TRBV5-1,NA,CASSRAGGEETQYF,TGCGCCAGCAGCAGAGCGGGGGGTGAAGAGACCCAGTACTTC
TRBD2,TRBJ2-3,TRBV5-5,NA,CASSPRLAGGVLTDTQYF,TGTGCCAGCAGCCCAAGACTAGCGGGGGGGGTACTCACAGATACGCAGTATTTT
TRBD2,TRBJ2-7,TRBV6-6,once,CASSSAGGSGEQYF,TGTGCCAGCAGTTCCGCGGGAGGCTCCGGCGAGCAGTACTTC
NA,TRBJ1-3,TRBV7-9,NA,CASSPAGNTIYF,TGTGCCAGCAGCCCCGCTGGAAACACCATATATTTT
NA,TRBJ2-7,TRBV9,NA,CASSVGLGEQYF,TGTGCCAGCAGCGTAGGCCTCGGGGAGCAGTACTTC
NA,TRBJ1-5,TRBV7-8,few,CASSLRPQGSNQPQHF,TGTGCCAGCAGCCTCCGCCCCCAGGGGAGCAATCAGCCCCAGCATTTT
NA,TRBJ2-2,TRBV7-7,NA,CASSPRVAGELFF,TGTGCTAGCAGCCCCCGGGTCGCCGGGGAGCTGTTTTTT
TRBD1,TRBJ1-1,TRBV29-1,many,CRAQGAGTEAFF,TGCAGGGCACAGGGGGCCGGCACTGAAGCTTTCTTT
NA,TRBJ2-7,TRBV2,NA,CASSEFGRDNEQYF,TGTGCCAGCAGTGAATTCGGCAGGGACAACGAGCAGTACTTC
TRBD1,TRBJ1-4,TRBV27,NA,CASSPAQGAGIEKLFF,TGTGCCAGCAGTCCCGCTCAGGGGGCGGGTATTGAAAAACTGTTTTTT
NA,TRBJ1-5,TRBV19,NA,CASKVENQPQHF,TGTGCCAGTAAAGTTGAGAATCAGCCCCAGCATTTT
TRBD2,TRBJ2-3,TRBV5-6,NA,CASSLAGLAGVLGTQYF,TGTGCCAGCAGCTTGGCAGGACTAGCGGGAGTATTGGGTACGCAGTATTTT